This T cell receptor beta chain appears in the sequencing data of a study of blood T cell repertoires in COVID-19. TCRdb's copy holds only in-frame clones and misses some; the assay was immunoSEQ multiplex PCR. The profile covers around 75,000 clones, with 85% to 90% appearing a single time and approximately 2.5% taken by the ten largest. There are 17 residues in the CDR3. CDR1 is MGHRA, CDR2 YSYEKL, per germline. V was clipped by 1 base and J by 1 base, with 16 bases between them. V gene TRBV4-1 combines with J gene TRBJ2-5; D perhaps matches TRBD1 (6 bases). Sequenced sample: peripheral blood. The TCR originated in a human donor in a cohort sampled during active COVID-19. The DNA of the CDR3 is TGCGCCAGCAGCCAAGGTCTGGCGGGCAGGGGCCAAGAGACCCAGTACTTC. The encoded protein is CASSQGLAGRGQETQYF.